This entry is about one T cell receptor beta chain. The data were taken from a study of blood T cell repertoires in COVID-19. Overall study: Donors in the United States, Italy and Spain gave samples during acute or convalescent COVID-19. Nucleic acid was either cDNA or gDNA, and it came from T cells, B-cell-depleted T cells, or PBMCs.

As processed by the authors: Amplified reference gene primers provided the basis for estimating nucleated cell counts. The assay was immunoSEQ multiplex PCR, and TCRdb's table has in-frame clones only and misses some. The V and J calls and the clone size are those of that table, but D and trimming were determined from the DNA. Here the sample spans fewer than 85,000 clones, 80% to 90% being singletons. The CDR3 consists of 16 residues. Trimming at V came to 0 bases and at J to 8 bases, leaving 13 bases not matched to a gene. Germline V gene lookup returns CDR1 SGHRS and CDR2 YFSETQ. The chain uses TRBV5-1 and TRBJ1-2, with 7 nucleotides matching TRBD1. This receptor was identified in a woman in her sixties with acute or convalescent COVID-19. The source material was peripheral blood. CDR3 sequence: CASSLDLGGQLGGYTF. The CDR3 bases are TGCGCCAGCAGCTTGGACCTCGGGGGACAGCTCGGAGGCTACACCTTC.